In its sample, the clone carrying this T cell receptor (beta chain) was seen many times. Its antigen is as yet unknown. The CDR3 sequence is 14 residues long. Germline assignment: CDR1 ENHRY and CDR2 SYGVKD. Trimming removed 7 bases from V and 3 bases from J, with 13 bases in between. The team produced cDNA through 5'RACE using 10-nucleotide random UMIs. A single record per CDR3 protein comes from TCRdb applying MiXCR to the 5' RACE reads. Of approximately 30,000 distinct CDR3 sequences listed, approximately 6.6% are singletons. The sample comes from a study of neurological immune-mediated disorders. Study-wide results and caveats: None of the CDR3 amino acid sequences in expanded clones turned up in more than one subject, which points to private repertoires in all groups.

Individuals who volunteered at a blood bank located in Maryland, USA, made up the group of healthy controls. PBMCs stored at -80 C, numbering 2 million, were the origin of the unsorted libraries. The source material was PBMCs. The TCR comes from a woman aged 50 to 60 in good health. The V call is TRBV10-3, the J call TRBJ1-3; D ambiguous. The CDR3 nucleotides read TGTGCCATCAAGGCCAGCCCTCGTGGAAACACCATATATTTT. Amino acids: CAIKASPRGNTIYF.